Each of the 7 T cell receptor beta chains below was sequenced from the same sample in a study of blood T cell repertoires in COVID-19. The method was immunoSEQ multiplex PCR; TCRdb's version includes in-frame clones alone and lacks a portion of them. This table holds about 120,000 clones, 76% found once. The sequenced material came from peripheral blood. These receptors were obtained from a woman of 80 years or more with acute or convalescent COVID-19.

The gene calls are TRBV6-2 or TRBV6-3 and TRBJ1-2; 9 bases are a match to TRBD1. The junction had 7 bases not matched to a gene; V was cut back by 2 bases and J by 0 bases. The CDR3 runs to 17 residues. Germline V gene data show CDR1 as MNHEY and CDR2 as SVGEGT. The CDR3 DNA sequence: TGTGCCAGCAGTTACGCCCACCGGGACAGGGCTAACTATGGCTACACCTTC. Protein product: CASSYAHRDRANYGYTF.

This chain connects TRBV5-1 to TRBJ2-7; 9 nucleotides match TRBD2. The CDR3 consists of 15 residues. The germline V gene has CDR1 SGHRS and CDR2 YFSETQ. V gave up 1 base and J gave up 3 bases; unmatched junction bases: 5. This CDR3 reads CASSLNSGGGYEQYF. As DNA, the CDR3 is TGCGCCAGCAGCTTGAATAGCGGGGGTGGCTACGAGCAGTACTTC.

The chain combines TRBV5-1 with TRBJ1-1; 10 bases are shared with TRBD1. The CDR3 contains 13 residues. Germline assignment: CDR1 SGHRS and CDR2 YFSETQ. V lost 9 bases, J lost 1 base, and 3 bases stayed unmatched. CDR3 protein: CATGTGENTEAFF. CDR3 bases: TGCGCCACCGGGACAGGGGAGAACACTGAAGCTTTCTTT. The whole variable domain, remainder taken from reference TRBV5-1 and TRBJ1-1, is KAGVTQTPRYLIKTRGQQVTLSCSPISGHRSVSWYQQTPGQGLQFLFEYFSETQRNKGNFPGRFSGRQFSNSRSEMNVSTLELGDSALYLCATGTGENTEAFFGQGTRLTVV.

CDR3 sequence: CSVSDRVAGELFF. The CDR3 DNA sequence: TGCAGCGTGTCGGACAGGGTGGCCGGGGAGCTGTTTTTT. The chain carries TRBV29-1 and TRBJ2-2; 8 nucleotides agree with TRBD1. The CDR3 is 13 amino acids. Unmatched junction bases numbered 6, after V lost 6 bases and J lost 6 bases. Per germline, CDR1 SQVTM and CDR2 ANQGSEA.

The V gene is TRBV7-2, the J gene TRBJ2-6, with a weak D call TRBD2 (5 bases). V gave up 5 bases and J gave up 3 bases, with 14 bases separating them. Per the germline V gene, CDR1 is SGHTA and CDR2 is FQGNSA. The CDR3 has 16 residues. CDR3 region: CASSPTRVRGANVLTF. CDR3 bases: TGTGCCAGCAGCCCAACGAGGGTTCGTGGGGCCAACGTCCTGACTTTC.

The J gene is TRBJ1-1, the V gene TRBV11-2; the match to TRBD1 covers 8 bases. The CDR3 is made up of 15 amino acids. The germline CDR1 and CDR2 sequences are SGHAT and FQNNGV. The ends lost 5 bases at V and 8 bases at J; junction bases unmatched: 13. CDR3 amino acids: CASSLQLGTGGEAFF. Written as DNA, the CDR3 is TGTGCCAGCAGCCTGCAACTAGGGACAGGTGGAGAAGCTTTCTTT.

The sample holds one count of this clone. CDR3 residues: CASSQVQTSQFF. DNA for the CDR3: TGTGCCAGCAGCCAAGTTCAGACTAGTCAGTTCTTC. This chain connects TRBV3-1 (or the pseudogene TRBV3-2) to TRBJ2-1; maybe TRBD2 (6 bases). V gave up 1 base and J gave up 13 bases, with 11 bases separating them. Germline CDR1 reads LGHDT; CDR2 reads YNNKEL (reference sequence). This CDR3 is built from 12 residues.